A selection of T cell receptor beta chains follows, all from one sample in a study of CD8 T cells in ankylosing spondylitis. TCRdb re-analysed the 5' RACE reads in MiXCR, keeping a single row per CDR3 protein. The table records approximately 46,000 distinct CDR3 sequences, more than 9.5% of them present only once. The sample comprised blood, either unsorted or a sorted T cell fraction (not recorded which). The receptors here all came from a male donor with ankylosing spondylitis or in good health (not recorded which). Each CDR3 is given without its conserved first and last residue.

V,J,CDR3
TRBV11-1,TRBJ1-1,ASRIGDRLNTEAF
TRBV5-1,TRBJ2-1,ASSPRGAYNEQF
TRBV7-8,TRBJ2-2,ASSLVRAGTGELF
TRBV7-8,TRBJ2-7,ASIPPDGTSYEQY
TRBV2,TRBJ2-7,ASNRADYEQY
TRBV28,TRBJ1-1,ASTFWGTGSTEAF
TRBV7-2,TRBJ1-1,ASSSGLTGAEAF
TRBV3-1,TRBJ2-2,ASSQDLGAAGELF
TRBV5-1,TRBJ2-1,ASSLQGDEQF
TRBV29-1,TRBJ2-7,SVEGLSSYEQY